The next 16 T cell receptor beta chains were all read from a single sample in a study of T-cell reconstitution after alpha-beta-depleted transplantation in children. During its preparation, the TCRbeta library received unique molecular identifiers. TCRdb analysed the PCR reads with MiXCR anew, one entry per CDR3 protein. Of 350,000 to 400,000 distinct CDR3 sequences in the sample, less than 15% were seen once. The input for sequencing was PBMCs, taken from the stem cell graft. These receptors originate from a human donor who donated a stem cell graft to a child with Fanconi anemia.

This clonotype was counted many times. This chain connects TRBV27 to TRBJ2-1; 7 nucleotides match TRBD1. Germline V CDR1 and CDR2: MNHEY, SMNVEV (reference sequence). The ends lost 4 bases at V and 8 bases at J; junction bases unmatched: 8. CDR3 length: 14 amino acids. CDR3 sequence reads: CASSWTTGFDEQFF. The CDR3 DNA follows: TGTGCCAGCAGTTGGACGACAGGGTTCGATGAGCAGTTCTTC.

The CDR3, as DNA: TGCAGCGTTGAAGCGGGTACTCGGGGACAGCGTTTCTTAAGCTCCTACGAGCAGTACGTC. This encodes CSVEAGTRGQRFLSSYEQYV. The J gene is TRBJ2-7, the V gene TRBV29-1, with TRBD1 matching 7 bases. The germline V gene has CDR1 SQVTM and CDR2 ANQGSEA. The CDR3 covers 20 residues. V gave up 1 base and J gave up 0 bases; unmatched junction bases: 21.

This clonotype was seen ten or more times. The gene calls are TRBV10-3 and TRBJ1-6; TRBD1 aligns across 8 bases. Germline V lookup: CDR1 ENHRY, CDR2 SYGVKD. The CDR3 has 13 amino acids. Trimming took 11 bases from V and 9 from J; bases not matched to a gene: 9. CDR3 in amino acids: CAAGQALGSPLHF. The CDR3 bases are TGTGCCGCGGGACAGGCCCTAGGTTCACCCCTCCACTTT.

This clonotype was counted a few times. The CDR3, as DNA: TGCGCCAGCAGCTTGGGGCAGCACGTGGGAGAGACCCAGTACTTC. This translates into CASSLGQHVGETQYF. The rearrangement uses TRBV5-1 and TRBJ2-5; D is undetermined. Germline V gives CDR1 SGHRS, CDR2 YFSETQ. Trimming shortened V by 0 bases and J by 4 bases, and 13 bases separated the two germline ends. The CDR3 sequence is 15 residues long. Full variable domain (missing parts from reference TRBV5-1 and TRBJ2-5): KAGVTQTPRYLIKTRGQQVTLSCSPISGHRSVSWYQQTPGQGLQFLFEYFSETQRNKGNFPGRFSGRQFSNSRSEMNVSTLELGDSALYLCASSLGQHVGETQYFGPGTRLLVL.

CDR3 residues: CASSQDSGVVGYGYTF. The CDR3 bases are TGTGCCAGCAGCCAAGATTCGGGGGTGGTCGGCTATGGCTACACCTTC. The chain is built from TRBV3-1 and TRBJ1-2, with D perhaps TRBD1 (5 bases). CDR3 size: 16 residues. V gave up 0 bases and J gave up 4 bases, with 15 bases separating them. In germline, CDR1 is LGHDT, CDR2 YNNKEL (reference sequence).

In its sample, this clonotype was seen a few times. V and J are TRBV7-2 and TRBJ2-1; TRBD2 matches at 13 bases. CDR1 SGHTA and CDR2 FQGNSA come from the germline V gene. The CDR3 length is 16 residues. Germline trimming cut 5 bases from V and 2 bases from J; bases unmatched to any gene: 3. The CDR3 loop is CASSPGLAGAYNEQFF. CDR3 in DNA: TGTGCCAGCAGCCCCGGACTAGCGGGGGCCTACAATGAGCAGTTCTTC.

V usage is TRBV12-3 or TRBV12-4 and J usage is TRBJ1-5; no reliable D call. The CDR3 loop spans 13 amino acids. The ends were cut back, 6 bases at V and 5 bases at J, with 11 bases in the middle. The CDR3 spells CASSDYGDQPQHF. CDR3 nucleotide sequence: TGTGCCAGCAGCGATTATGGAGATCAGCCCCAGCATTTT.

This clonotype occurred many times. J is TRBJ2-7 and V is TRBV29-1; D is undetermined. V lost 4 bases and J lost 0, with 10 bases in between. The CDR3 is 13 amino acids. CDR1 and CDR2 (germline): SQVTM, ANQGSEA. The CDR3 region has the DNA TGCAGCGTTGCGAACCTCCGCTCCTACGAGCAGTACTTC. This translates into CSVANLRSYEQYF.

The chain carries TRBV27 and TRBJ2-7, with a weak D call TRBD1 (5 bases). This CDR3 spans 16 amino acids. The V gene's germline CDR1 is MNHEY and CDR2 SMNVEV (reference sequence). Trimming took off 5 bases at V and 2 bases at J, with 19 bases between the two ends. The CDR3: CASSPLRSGPTYEQYF. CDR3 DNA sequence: TGTGCCAGCAGTCCTCTCCGATCAGGGCCCACCTACGAGCAGTACTTC.

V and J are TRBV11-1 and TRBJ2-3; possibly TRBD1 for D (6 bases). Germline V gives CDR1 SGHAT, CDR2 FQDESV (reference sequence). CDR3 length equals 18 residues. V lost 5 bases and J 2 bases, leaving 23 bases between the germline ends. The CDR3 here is CASSPPLTGPRSTDTQYF. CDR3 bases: TGTGCCAGCAGCCCCCCGCTGACAGGACCACGATCCACAGATACGCAGTATTTT. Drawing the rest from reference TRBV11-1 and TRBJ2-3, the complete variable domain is EAEVAQSPRYKITEKSQAVAFWCDPISGHATLYWYRQILGQGPELLVQFQDESVVDDSQLPKDRFSAERLKGVDSTLKIQPAELGDSAMYLCASSPPLTGPRSTDTQYFGPGTRLTVL.

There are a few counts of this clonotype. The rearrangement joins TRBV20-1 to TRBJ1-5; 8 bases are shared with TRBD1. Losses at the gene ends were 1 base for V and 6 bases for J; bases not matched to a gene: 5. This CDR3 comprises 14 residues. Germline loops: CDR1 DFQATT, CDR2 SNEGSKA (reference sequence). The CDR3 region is CSARGQGASQPQHF. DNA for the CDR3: TGCAGTGCTAGAGGTCAGGGGGCCTCTCAGCCCCAGCATTTT.

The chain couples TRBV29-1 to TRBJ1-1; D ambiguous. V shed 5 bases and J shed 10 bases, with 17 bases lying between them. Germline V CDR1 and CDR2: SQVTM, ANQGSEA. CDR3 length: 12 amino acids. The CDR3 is CSVMFIGNIAFF. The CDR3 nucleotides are TGCAGCGTTATGTTCATAGGGAACATAGCTTTCTTT.

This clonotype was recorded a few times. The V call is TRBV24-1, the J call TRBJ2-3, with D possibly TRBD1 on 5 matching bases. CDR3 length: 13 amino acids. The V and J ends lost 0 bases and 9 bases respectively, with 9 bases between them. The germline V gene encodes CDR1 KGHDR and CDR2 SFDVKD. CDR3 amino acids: CATSDLGWGTQYF. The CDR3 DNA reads TGTGCCACCAGTGATTTGGGGTGGGGCACGCAGTATTTT.

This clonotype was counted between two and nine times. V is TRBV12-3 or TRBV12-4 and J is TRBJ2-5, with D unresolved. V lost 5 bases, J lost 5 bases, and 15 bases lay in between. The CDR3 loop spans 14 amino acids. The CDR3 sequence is CASSKGDGEETQYF. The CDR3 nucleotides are TGTGCCAGCAGTAAAGGAGATGGAGAGGAGACCCAGTACTTC.

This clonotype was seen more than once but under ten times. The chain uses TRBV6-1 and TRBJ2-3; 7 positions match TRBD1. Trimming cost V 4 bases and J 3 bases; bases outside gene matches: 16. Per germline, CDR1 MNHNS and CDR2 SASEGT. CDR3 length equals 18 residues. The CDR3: CASSGGKTGVVRTDTQYF. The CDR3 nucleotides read TGTGCCAGCAGTGGAGGCAAAACAGGGGTCGTAAGGACAGATACGCAGTATTTT.

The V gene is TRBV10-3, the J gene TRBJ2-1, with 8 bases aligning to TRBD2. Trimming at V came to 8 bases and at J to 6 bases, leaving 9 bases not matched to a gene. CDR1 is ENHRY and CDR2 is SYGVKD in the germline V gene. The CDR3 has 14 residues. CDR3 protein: CAIDIGSGANEQFF. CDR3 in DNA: TGTGCCATCGATATAGGTAGCGGGGCCAATGAGCAGTTCTTC.